The clone carrying this TCR beta chain has just one count. Generated by immunoSEQ multiplex PCR, the TCRdb table keeps only in-frame clones and is missing some. This sample has some 490,000 clones, with 70% to 85% found just once. The data originate from a study of shared clonotypes between healthy human individuals. Germline V gene data show CDR1 as SGHVS and CDR2 as FQNEAQ. V was pared by 2 bases and J by 8 bases, with 9 bases of the junction left unmatched. This CDR3 comprises 16 residues. The receptor comes from a woman aged 35 to 49 in good health. Some clones in this sample may be carry-over from other donors' samples. The rearrangement links TRBV7-8 to TRBJ1-4; 9 bases line up with TRBD1. Sequencing was done on a sample of PBMCs. The CDR3 bases are TGTGCCAGCAGCTTACCCCGGACAGGGGCTCGAGAAAAACTGTTTTTT. Protein sequence: CASSLPRTGAREKLFF.